Below, 27 T cell receptor beta chains from the same sample are listed, as sequenced in a study of cytomegalovirus exposure and HLA in healthy donors. The PCR ran on 60 Vbeta and 13 Jbeta primers. Measured with immunoSEQ multiplex PCR; TCRdb has only the in-frame clones, and not every one. This sample yields some 97,000 clones, of which about 80% are seen a single time; roughly 4% belongs to the top ten. Sequenced material: PBMCs. These receptor sequences come from a female donor in good health and CMV-seropositive.

The chain joins TRBV2 to TRBJ1-1; 7 bases align to TRBD1. The ends lost 2 bases at V and 0 bases at J; junction bases unmatched: 3. The CDR3 contains 15 residues. The germline V gene encodes CDR1 SNHLY and CDR2 FYNNEI. The CDR3: CASSERGQLNTEAFF. In DNA, the CDR3 is TGTGCCAGCAGTGAACGGGGACAGCTGAACACTGAAGCTTTCTTT.

The chain recombines TRBV6-1 with TRBJ1-1; TRBD1 might be the D (6 bases). CDR1 is MNHNS and CDR2 is SASEGT in the germline V gene. Trimming left V 7 bases short and J 0 bases short, with 15 bases between. This CDR3 has 15 residues. CDR3 coding DNA: TGTGCCAGCACCCTACTGACAGGAATGAACACTGAAGCTTTCTTT. It translates to CASTLLTGMNTEAFF.

This clone was detected once. The genes are TRBV19 and TRBJ1-1; D perhaps matches TRBD1 (6 bases). V was shortened by 6 bases and J by 1 base, with 9 bases between the two germline ends. Per the germline V gene, CDR1 is LNHDA and CDR2 is SQIVND (reference sequence). The CDR3 contains 13 residues. CDR3: CASRAGQNTEAFF. CDR3 in DNA: TGTGCCAGTAGAGCGGGACAGAACACTGAAGCTTTCTTT.

The J gene is TRBJ1-5, the V gene TRBV5-6, with D possibly TRBD1 on 6 matching bases. Trimming shortened V by 4 bases and J by 3 bases, and 11 bases separated the two germline ends. The CDR3 loop spans 14 amino acids. The germline V gene has CDR1 SGHDT and CDR2 YYEEEE. CDR3 in DNA: TGTGCCAGCAGCCTACAGGGAATCAATCAGCCCCAGCATTTT. This codes for CASSLQGINQPQHF.

The V call is TRBV7-9, the J call TRBJ2-3; TRBD1 might be the D (6 bases). This CDR3 spans 14 amino acids. V was shortened by 1 base and J by 5 bases, with 10 bases between the two germline ends. Germline-derived CDR1 and CDR2 are SEHNR and FQNEAQ (reference sequence). The CDR3 sequence: CASSLGQARDTQYF. The CDR3 region has the DNA TGTGCCAGCAGCTTAGGACAGGCTAGAGATACGCAGTATTTT.

The chain is built from TRBV7-2 and TRBJ2-3, with 8 bases matching TRBD2. CDR3 length equals 16 residues. CDR1 SGHTA and CDR2 FQGNSA come from the germline V gene. V shed 2 bases, J shed 1 base, and the junction held 5 bases outside the gene matches. CDR3 nucleotide sequence: TGTGCCAGCAGCTTACGGGGGGGCTCGGGCACAGATACGCAGTATTTT. Translation gives CASSLRGGSGTDTQYF. Supplemented by reference TRBV7-2 and TRBJ2-3, the full variable domain reads GAGVSQSPSNKVTEKGKDVELRCDPISGHTALYWYRQSLGQGLEFLIYFQGNSAPDKSGLPSDRFSAERTGGSVSTLTIQRTQQEDSAVYLCASSLRGGSGTDTQYFGPGTRLTVL.

Details on this clone: Other DNA sequences in this sample translate to the same CDR3. J is TRBJ2-7 and V is TRBV19; 10 bases align to TRBD1. V shed 5 bases and J 3 bases; nucleotides not matched to a gene: 7. CDR1 and CDR2 from the germline V gene are LNHDA and SQIVND (reference sequence). This CDR3 has 15 residues. Here the CDR3 reads CASSSAGTGVYEQYF. CDR3 DNA: TGTGCCAGTAGTTCCGCCGGGACAGGGGTCTACGAGCAGTACTTC.

This clone was recorded once. The chain combines TRBV27 with TRBJ2-7; D is unclear. Deletions cut 3 bases from V and 5 bases from J, with 14 bases between. The CDR3 sequence is 14 residues long. Germline CDR1 reads MNHEY; CDR2 reads SMNVEV (reference sequence). The DNA of the CDR3 is TGTGCCAGCAGTTTTTCGAGGAGAAGCAACGAGCAGTACTTC. It translates to CASSFSRRSNEQYF.

The chain links TRBV10-3 to TRBJ2-1; 9 nucleotides line up with TRBD2. There are 14 residues in the CDR3. Germline-derived CDR1 and CDR2 are ENHRY and SYGVKD. The ends lost 10 bases at V and 7 bases at J; junction bases unmatched: 11. The CDR3 here is CATRPGLAINEQFF. For the CDR3, the DNA is TGTGCCACCAGACCCGGACTAGCGATTAATGAGCAGTTCTTC.

The chain couples TRBV15 to TRBJ2-1; possibly TRBD2 for D (5 bases). Germline lookup yields CDR1 LNHNV and CDR2 YYDKDF (reference sequence). The CDR3 has 15 residues. Trimming removed 0 bases from V and 9 bases from J, with 15 bases in between. CDR3 residues: CATSRDRGPRAEQFF. The CDR3 DNA is TGTGCCACCAGCAGAGATCGCGGCCCGCGGGCTGAGCAGTTCTTC.

The V and J genes are TRBV28 and TRBJ2-2; D is ambiguous. The CDR3 contains 13 residues. V lost 2 bases and J lost 6, with 7 bases in between. Germline loops: CDR1 MDHEN, CDR2 SYDVKM. CDR3 sequence: CASSLLSPGELFF. Here the CDR3 DNA reads TGTGCCAGCAGTTTACTGTCCCCCGGGGAGCTGTTTTTT.

Only a few counts were recorded for this clone. The junction does not match germline at one end; this may be a read error. J is TRBJ1-1 and V is TRBV7-9; perhaps TRBD1 as D (5 bases). This CDR3 spans 15 amino acids. Germline V CDR1 and CDR2: SEHNR, FQNEAQ (reference sequence). CDR3 bases: TGTTCCAGCAGCTTAGGCCCGGGGGGGAACACTGAAGCTTTCTTT. Protein sequence: CSSSLGPGGNTEAFF.

The chain joins TRBV5-1 to TRBJ2-5; D might be TRBD1 (8 bases). The V gene lost 4 bases and the J gene lost 4 bases, with 14 bases spanning the gap. The germline gives CDR1 SGHRS, CDR2 YFSETQ. The CDR3 has 14 residues. CDR3: CASSATGGGETQYF. CDR3 coding DNA: TGCGCCAGCAGCGCCACAGGGGGGGGAGAGACCCAGTACTTC.

The chain recombines TRBV2 with TRBJ2-5; a possible D gene is TRBD2 (5 bases). The CDR3 runs to 13 residues. Trimming shortened V by 4 bases and J by 5 bases, and 11 bases separated the two germline ends. CDR1 SNHLY and CDR2 FYNNEI come from the germline V gene. The CDR3 here is CASSGPRGETQYF. The CDR3, as DNA: TGTGCCAGCAGTGGGCCCCGCGGGGAGACCCAGTACTTC.

The rearrangement joins TRBV18 to TRBJ1-5, with D tentatively TRBD1 (6 bases). The CDR3 length is 15 residues. V lost 3 bases to trimming and J lost 0 bases, with 9 bases between them. Germline V CDR1 and CDR2: KGHSH, LQKENI. In nucleotides, the CDR3 is TGTGCCAGCTCACCCGGGACATCTAGCAATCAGCCCCAGCATTTT. Translating gives CASSPGTSSNQPQHF.

The chain combines TRBV7-9 with TRBJ1-2; D gene ambiguous. V was pared by 6 bases and J by 0 bases, with 8 bases between. This CDR3 is 13 amino acids long. CDR1 is SEHNR, CDR2 FQNEAQ, per germline (reference sequence). This chain's CDR3 is CASSPAANYGYTF. CDR3 nucleotide sequence: TGTGCCAGCAGTCCAGCGGCTAACTATGGCTACACCTTC.

This chain links TRBV5-1 with TRBJ2-5; 14 positions agree with TRBD2. CDR1 SGHRS and CDR2 YFSETQ come from the germline V gene. The junction had 4 bases not matched to a gene; V was cut back by 7 bases and J by 5 bases. The CDR3 spans 14 residues. Here the CDR3 DNA reads TGCGCCAGCGGGACTAGCGGGAGCTGGGAGACCCAGTACTTC. It encodes CASGTSGSWETQYF.

DNA of the CDR3: TGCGCCAGCAGCTTGGTCGGTAGCGGGAGAGATGAGCAGTTCTTC. It encodes CASSLVGSGRDEQFF. The rearrangement links TRBV5-1 to TRBJ2-1; 9 nucleotides match TRBD2. V dropped 0 bases and J dropped 8; count of bases not matched to a gene: 6. CDR1 and CDR2 (germline): SGHRS, YFSETQ. The CDR3 has 15 residues.

This chain uses TRBV29-1 with TRBJ2-7; 8 nucleotides line up with TRBD2. V was clipped by 6 bases and J by 4 bases; unmatched bases: 8. The CDR3 is 13 amino acids. CDR1 is SQVTM, CDR2 ANQGSEA, per germline. The CDR3 region is CSVVSGSSYEQYF. The CDR3 region has the DNA TGCAGCGTCGTGAGCGGGAGTTCGTACGAGCAGTACTTC.

This chain links TRBV21-1 with TRBJ2-5; the table's TRBD2 call for D was not verified on the DNA. TRBV21-1 is assigned pseudogene status. CDR3 length equals 15 residues. CDR3 DNA: TGTGCCAGCAGCGCTAGCGGGCCAGTACAAGAGACCCAGTACTTC. Protein sequence: CASSASGPVQETQYF.

The CDR3 DNA sequence: TGTGCCAGCAGCCAGGGGGGCCTCCTTTACAATGAGCAGTTCTTC. This gives the protein CASSQGGLLYNEQFF. The chain joins TRBV11-3 to TRBJ2-1; TRBD1 might be the D (7 bases). Germline V gives CDR1 SGHNT, CDR2 YENEEA. Trimming cost V 5 bases and J 4 bases, with 15 bases left between them. The length of the CDR3 is 15 residues.

The rearrangement joins TRBV27 to TRBJ1-5; D is possibly TRBD1 (6 bases). The CDR3 runs to 15 residues. V was pared by 8 bases and J by 4 bases, with 18 bases between. Germline V CDR1 and CDR2: MNHEY, SMNVEV (reference sequence). CDR3 region: CASRAQQGGNQPQHF. DNA of the CDR3: TGTGCCAGCCGGGCCCAACAGGGCGGAAATCAGCCCCAGCATTTT.

The V call is TRBV29-1, the J call TRBJ1-2; 10 bases fit TRBD1. J was trimmed by 6 bases and V by 6 bases; bases with no gene match: 1. This CDR3 contains 11 residues. In germline, CDR1 is SQVTM, CDR2 ANQGSEA. CDR3 bases: TGCAGCGTCGGGACAGGGGATGGCTACACCTTC. Protein: CSVGTGDGYTF.

The rearrangement uses TRBV7-8 and TRBJ2-2; D is perhaps TRBD2 (6 bases). CDR3 length equals 17 residues. V was pared by 5 bases and J by 6 bases, with 22 bases between. In germline, CDR1 is SGHVS, CDR2 FQNEAQ. CDR3 in DNA: TGTGCCAGCAGCCGCCTCATCCGGGACTCTTCCGCCGGGGAGCTGTTTTTT. It encodes CASSRLIRDSSAGELFF.

V gene TRBV30 combines with J gene TRBJ2-1; the match to TRBD1 covers 11 bases. The V gene end was trimmed by 4 bases and the J gene end by 9 bases; junction bases not matched to a gene: 14. Germline V gene sequence: CDR1 GTSNPN, CDR2 SVGIG (reference sequence). This CDR3 comprises 16 residues. CDR3: CAWNLYRDRGSGEQFF. For the CDR3, the DNA is TGTGCCTGGAACCTTTACCGGGACAGGGGGTCGGGTGAGCAGTTCTTC. The whole variable domain, remainder taken from reference TRBV30 and TRBJ2-1, is SQTIHQWPATLVQPVGSPLSLECTVEGTSNPNLYWYRQAAGRGLQLLFYSVGIGQISSEVPQNLSASRPQDRQFILSSKKLLLSDSGFYLCAWNLYRDRGSGEQFFGPGTRLTVL.

The chain recombines TRBV5-1 with TRBJ2-2; maybe TRBD2 (6 bases). The germline V gene has CDR1 SGHRS and CDR2 YFSETQ. The V end was cut by 4 bases, the J end by 5 bases, with 18 bases between. There are 16 residues in the CDR3. The CDR3 region is CASSPEEGLETGELFF. As DNA, the CDR3 is TGCGCCAGCAGCCCGGAGGAGGGTTTGGAGACCGGGGAGCTGTTTTTT.

The chain employs TRBV5-4 and TRBJ2-7; 7 bases agree with TRBD2. V was clipped by 5 bases and J by 0 bases; unmatched bases: 8. This CDR3 spans 15 amino acids. Germline values: CDR1 SGHNT, CDR2 YYREEE (reference sequence). The CDR3 DNA reads as TGTGCCAGCAGTTCTACGACTAGCCTCTCCTACGAGCAGTACTTC. This translates into CASSSTTSLSYEQYF.